This TCR beta chain was found in a study of T cells in Graves' hyperthyroidism and ophthalmopathy. Patients aged 18 to 65 had newly diagnosed hyperthyroidism lasting under 2 months. This clonotype came up a few times. The CDR3 regions of TCR beta were amplified from RNA transcripts. First-round RT-PCR targeting the TCR CDR3 was performed with the HTBI primer set. TCRdb reprocessed the multiplex PCR reads via MiXCR and lists one record per CDR3 protein. This table holds around 300,000 distinct CDR3 sequences, less than 15% found once. CDR1 and CDR2 (germline): ENHRY, SYGVKD. The CDR3 length is 15 residues. V was pared by 2 bases and J by 12 bases, with 6 bases of the junction left unmatched.

Sequenced: blood. V and J are TRBV10-3 and TRBJ2-5; 16 nucleotides align to TRBD2. This sequence originates from a woman aged 25 to 39 with Graves' hyperthyroidism that later progressed to Graves' ophthalmopathy. The DNA of the CDR3 is TGTGCCATCAGTGAGGATGCGGGACTAGCGGGAGGGAAGTACTTC. Protein: CAISEDAGLAGGKYF.